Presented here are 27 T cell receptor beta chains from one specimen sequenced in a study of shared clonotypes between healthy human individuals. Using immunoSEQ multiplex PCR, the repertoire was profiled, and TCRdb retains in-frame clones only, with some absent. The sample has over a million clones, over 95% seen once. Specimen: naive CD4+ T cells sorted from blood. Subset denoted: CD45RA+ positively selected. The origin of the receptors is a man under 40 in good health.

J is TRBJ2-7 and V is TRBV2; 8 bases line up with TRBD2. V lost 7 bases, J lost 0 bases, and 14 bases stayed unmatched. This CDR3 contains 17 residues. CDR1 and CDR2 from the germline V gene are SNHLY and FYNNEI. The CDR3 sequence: CASTPTSGHFVSYEQYF. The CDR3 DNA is TGTGCCAGCACCCCCACTAGCGGACATTTTGTCTCCTACGAGCAGTACTTC.

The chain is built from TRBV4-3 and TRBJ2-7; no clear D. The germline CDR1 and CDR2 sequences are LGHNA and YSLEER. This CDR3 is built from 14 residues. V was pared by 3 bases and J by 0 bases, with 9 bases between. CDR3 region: CASSQAVGSYEQYF. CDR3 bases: TGCGCCAGCAGCCAGGCAGTGGGCTCCTACGAGCAGTACTTC.

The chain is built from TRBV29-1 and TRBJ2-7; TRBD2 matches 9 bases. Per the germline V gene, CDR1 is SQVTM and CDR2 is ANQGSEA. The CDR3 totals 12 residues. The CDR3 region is CSSAGGSYEQYF. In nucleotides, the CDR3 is TGCAGTTCGGCGGGAGGGTCCTACGAGCAGTACTTC.

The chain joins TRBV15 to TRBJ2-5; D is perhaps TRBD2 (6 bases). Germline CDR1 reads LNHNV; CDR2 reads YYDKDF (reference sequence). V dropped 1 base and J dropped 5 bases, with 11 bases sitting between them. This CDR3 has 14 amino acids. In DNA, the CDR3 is TGTGCCACCAGCAGAGGCGGGGATCGGGAGACCCAGTACTTC. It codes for CATSRGGDRETQYF.

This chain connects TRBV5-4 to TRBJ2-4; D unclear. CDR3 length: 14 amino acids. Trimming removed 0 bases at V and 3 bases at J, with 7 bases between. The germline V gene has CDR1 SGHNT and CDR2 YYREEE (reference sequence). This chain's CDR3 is CASSLVASKNIQYF. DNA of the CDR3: TGTGCCAGCAGCTTGGTGGCCAGCAAAAACATTCAGTACTTC. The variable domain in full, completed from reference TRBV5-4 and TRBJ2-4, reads ETGVTQSPTHLIKTRGQQVTLRCSSQSGHNTVSWYQQALGQGPQFIFQYYREEENGRGNFPPRFSGLQFPNYSSELNVNALELDDSALYLCASSLVASKNIQYFGAGTRLSVL.

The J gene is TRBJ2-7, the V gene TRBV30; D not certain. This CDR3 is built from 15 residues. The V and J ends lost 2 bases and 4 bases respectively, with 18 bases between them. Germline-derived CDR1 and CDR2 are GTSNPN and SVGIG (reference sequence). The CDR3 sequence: CAWSPEQIPSYEQYF. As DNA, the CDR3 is TGTGCCTGGAGTCCCGAACAGATCCCTTCATACGAGCAGTACTTC.

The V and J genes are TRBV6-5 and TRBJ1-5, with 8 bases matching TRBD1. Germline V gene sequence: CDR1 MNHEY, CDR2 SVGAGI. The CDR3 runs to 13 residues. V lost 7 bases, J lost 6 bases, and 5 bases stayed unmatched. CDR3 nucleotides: TGTGCCAGCAAGACAGGGGAGGCTCAGCCCCAGCATTTT. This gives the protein CASKTGEAQPQHF.

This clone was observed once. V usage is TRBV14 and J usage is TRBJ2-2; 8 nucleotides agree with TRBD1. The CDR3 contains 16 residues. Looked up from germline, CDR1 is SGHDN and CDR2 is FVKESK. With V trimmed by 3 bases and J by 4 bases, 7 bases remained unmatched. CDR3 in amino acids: CASSQQGAGVTGELFF. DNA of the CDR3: TGTGCCAGCAGCCAGCAGGGGGCTGGAGTCACCGGGGAGCTGTTTTTT.

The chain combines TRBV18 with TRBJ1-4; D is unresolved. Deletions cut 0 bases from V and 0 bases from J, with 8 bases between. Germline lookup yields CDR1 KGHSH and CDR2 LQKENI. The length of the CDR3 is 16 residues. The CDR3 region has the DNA TGTGCCAGCTCACCACCAGGACGATCAACTAATGAAAAACTGTTTTTT. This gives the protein CASSPPGRSTNEKLFF.

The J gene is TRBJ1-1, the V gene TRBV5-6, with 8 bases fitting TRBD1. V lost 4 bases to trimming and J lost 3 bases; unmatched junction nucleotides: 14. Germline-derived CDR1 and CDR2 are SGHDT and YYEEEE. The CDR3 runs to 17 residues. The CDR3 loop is CASSKHGQGPRYTEAFF. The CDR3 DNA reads TGTGCCAGCAGCAAACACGGACAGGGCCCCAGATACACTGAAGCTTTCTTT.

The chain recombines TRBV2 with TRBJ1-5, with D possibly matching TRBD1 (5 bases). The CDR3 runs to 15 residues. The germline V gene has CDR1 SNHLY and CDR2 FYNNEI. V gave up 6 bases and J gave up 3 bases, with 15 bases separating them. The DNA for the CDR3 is TGTGCCAGCAGCAAGACGGGACGGATCAATCAGCCCCAGCATTTT. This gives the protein CASSKTGRINQPQHF.

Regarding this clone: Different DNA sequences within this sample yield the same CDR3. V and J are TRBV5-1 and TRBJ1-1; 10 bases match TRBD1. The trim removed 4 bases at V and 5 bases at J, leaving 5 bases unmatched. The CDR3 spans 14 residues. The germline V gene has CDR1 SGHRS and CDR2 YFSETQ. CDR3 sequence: CASSTGTGETEAFF. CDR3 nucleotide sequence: TGCGCCAGCAGCACCGGGACAGGGGAGACTGAAGCTTTCTTT.

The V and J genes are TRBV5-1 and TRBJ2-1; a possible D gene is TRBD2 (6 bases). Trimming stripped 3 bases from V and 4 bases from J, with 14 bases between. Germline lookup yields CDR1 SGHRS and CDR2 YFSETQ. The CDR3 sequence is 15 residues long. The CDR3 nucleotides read TGCGCCAGCAGCTCCCACATTGGGAGGTACAATGAGCAGTTCTTC. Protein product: CASSSHIGRYNEQFF.

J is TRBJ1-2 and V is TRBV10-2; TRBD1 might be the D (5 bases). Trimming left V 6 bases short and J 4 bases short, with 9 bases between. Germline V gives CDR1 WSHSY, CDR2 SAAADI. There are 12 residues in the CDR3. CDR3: CASRERGYGYTF. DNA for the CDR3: TGCGCCAGCAGAGAAAGGGGCTATGGCTACACCTTC.

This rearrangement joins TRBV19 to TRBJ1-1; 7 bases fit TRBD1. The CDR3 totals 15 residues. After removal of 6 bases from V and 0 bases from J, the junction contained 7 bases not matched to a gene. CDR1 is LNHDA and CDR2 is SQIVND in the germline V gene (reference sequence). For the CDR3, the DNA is TGTGCCAGTAGGCCACTAACAGGGGTGAACACTGAAGCTTTCTTT. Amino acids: CASRPLTGVNTEAFF.

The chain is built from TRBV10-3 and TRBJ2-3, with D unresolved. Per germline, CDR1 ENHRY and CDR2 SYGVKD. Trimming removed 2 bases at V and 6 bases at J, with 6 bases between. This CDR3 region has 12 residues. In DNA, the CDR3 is TGTGCCATCAGTGAGAGATCCGATACGCAGTATTTT. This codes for CAISERSDTQYF.

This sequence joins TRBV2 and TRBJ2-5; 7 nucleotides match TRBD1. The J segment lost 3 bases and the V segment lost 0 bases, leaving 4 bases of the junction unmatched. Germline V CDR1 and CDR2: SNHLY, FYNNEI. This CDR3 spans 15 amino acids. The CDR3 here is CASSEAPRGKETQYF. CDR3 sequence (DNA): TGTGCCAGCAGTGAAGCTCCCAGGGGGAAAGAGACCCAGTACTTC.

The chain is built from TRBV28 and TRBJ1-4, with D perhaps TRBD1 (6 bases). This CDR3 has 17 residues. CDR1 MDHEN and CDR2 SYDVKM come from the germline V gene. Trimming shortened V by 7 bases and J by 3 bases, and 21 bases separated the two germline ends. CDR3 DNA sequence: TGTGCCAGCACCCGGCGGCAGGGGCGCCTCGCTAATGAAAAACTGTTTTTT. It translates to CASTRRQGRLANEKLFF.

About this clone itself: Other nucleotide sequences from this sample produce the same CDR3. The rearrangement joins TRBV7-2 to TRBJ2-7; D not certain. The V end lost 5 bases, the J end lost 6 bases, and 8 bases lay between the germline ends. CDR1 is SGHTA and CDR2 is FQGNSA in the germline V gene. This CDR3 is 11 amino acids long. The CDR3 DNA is TGTGCCAGCAGCCCTGGTGTCGAGCAGTACTTC. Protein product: CASSPGVEQYF.

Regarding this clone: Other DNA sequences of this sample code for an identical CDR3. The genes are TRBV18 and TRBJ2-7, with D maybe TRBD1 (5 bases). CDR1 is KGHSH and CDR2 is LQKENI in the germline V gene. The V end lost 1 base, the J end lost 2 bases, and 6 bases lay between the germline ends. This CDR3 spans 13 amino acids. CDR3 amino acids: CASSPRRAYEQYF. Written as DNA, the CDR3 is TGTGCCAGCTCACCACGCAGGGCCTACGAGCAGTACTTC. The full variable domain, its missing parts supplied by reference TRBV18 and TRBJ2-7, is NAGVMQNPRHLVRRRGQEARLRCSPMKGHSHVYWYRQLPEEGLKFMVYLQKENIIDESGMPKERFSAEFPKEGPSILRIQQVVRGDSAAYFCASSPRRAYEQYFGPGTRLTVT.

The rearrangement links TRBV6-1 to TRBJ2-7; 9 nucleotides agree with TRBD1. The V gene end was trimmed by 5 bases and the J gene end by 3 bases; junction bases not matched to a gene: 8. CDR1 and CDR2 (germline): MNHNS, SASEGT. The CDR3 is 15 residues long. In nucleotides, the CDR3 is TGTGCCAGCAGTCCCTCCCGGACAGGGGTCTACGAGCAGTACTTC. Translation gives CASSPSRTGVYEQYF.

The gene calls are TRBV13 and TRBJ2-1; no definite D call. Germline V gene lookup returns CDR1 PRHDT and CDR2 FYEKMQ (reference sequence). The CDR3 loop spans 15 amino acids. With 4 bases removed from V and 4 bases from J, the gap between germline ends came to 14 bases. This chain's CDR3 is CASSSLGETYNEQFF. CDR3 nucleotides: TGTGCCAGCAGCTCTCTGGGTGAGACTTACAATGAGCAGTTCTTC.

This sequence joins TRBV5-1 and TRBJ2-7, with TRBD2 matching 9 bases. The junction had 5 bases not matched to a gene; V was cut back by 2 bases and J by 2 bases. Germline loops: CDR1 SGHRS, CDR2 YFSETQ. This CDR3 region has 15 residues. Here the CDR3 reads CASSLFAGGTYEQYF. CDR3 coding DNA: TGCGCCAGCAGCTTATTCGCGGGAGGGACCTACGAGCAGTACTTC.

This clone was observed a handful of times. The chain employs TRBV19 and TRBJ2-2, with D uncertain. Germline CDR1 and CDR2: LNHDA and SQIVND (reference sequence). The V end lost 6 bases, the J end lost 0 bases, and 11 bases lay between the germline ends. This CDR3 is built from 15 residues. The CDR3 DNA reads TGTGCCAGTAGATCGGGCGGAGCGAACACCGGGGAGCTGTTTTTT. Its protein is CASRSGGANTGELFF.

This CDR3 is CASSQDYPGRETQYF. In nucleotides, the CDR3 is TGCGCCAGCAGCCAAGATTACCCAGGGAGAGAGACCCAGTACTTC. The rearrangement links TRBV4-1 to TRBJ2-5, with D perhaps TRBD1 or TRBD2 (5 bases each). Germline CDR1 reads MGHRA; CDR2 reads YSYEKL. CDR3 size: 15 residues. Trimming left V 0 bases short and J 4 bases short, with 12 bases between.

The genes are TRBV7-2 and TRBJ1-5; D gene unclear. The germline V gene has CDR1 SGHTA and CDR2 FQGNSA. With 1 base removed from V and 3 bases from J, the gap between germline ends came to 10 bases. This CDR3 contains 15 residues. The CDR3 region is CASSLVQKDNQPQHF. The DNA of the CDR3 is TGTGCCAGCAGCTTAGTACAGAAAGACAATCAGCCCCAGCATTTT.

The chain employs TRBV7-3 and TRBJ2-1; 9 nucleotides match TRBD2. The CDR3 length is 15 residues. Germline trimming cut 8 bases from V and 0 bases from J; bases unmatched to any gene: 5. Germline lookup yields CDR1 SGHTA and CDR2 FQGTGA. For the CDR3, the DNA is TGTGCCAGCGCGGGAGGGCCGATCTCCTACAATGAGCAGTTCTTC. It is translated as CASAGGPISYNEQFF.